The T cell receptor beta chain described here comes from a study of T cell changes during pregnancy in multiple sclerosis. Profiled with immunoSEQ multiplex PCR; TCRdb holds only in-frame clones, not every one. The table lists nearly 110,000 clones, 85% to 95% of them singletons. This sample comprised peripheral blood, obtained after pregnancy. The receptor was isolated from a female donor with multiple sclerosis, enrolled in a pregnancy study.

The CDR3 coding sequence is TGTGCCAGCAGTTACCCCCTAGCGGGAGGACACAATGAGCAGTTCTTC. It codes for CASSYPLAGGHNEQFF. The gene calls are TRBV6-6 and TRBJ2-1; 11 nucleotides match TRBD2. V shed 2 bases and J 5 bases; nucleotides not matched to a gene: 5. This CDR3 is 16 amino acids long. Looked up from germline, CDR1 is MNHNY and CDR2 is SVGAGI (reference sequence).